Listed here are 11 T cell receptor beta chains from one sample, sequenced in a study of T cell responses to AZD1222 COVID-19 vaccine (dated by TCRdb to about 2021). What this sample's time point label stands for: about 28 days (+/-7) after the second vaccine dose. Receptor libraries were prepared by the immunoSEQ multiplex PCR assay. This is the immuneACCESS table as TCRdb keeps it, with only in-frame sequences that have V and J called. A part of the clones is gone; compared with another copy, unresolved V genes explain less than half, and the rest is unexplained. The sample yields over 110,000 clones; 75% to 90% were counted once. The ten largest make up 1.5% to 2% of the sample. This sample comprised peripheral blood, obtained 28 days after the second AZD1222 dose. These receptor sequences come from an adult who received the AZD1222 COVID-19 vaccine.

Only a few counts were recorded for this clone. V is TRBV7-9 and J is TRBJ2-7; maybe TRBD2 (5 bases). V lost 5 bases to trimming and J lost 6 bases, with 17 bases between them. The V gene's germline CDR1 is SEHNR and CDR2 FQNEAQ (reference sequence). The CDR3 runs to 14 residues. The CDR3 DNA is TGTGCCAGCAGCGACCACCAGGCTAGCTCCGAGCAGTACTTC. Protein sequence: CASSDHQASSEQYF. The variable domain in full, completed from reference TRBV7-9 and TRBJ2-7, reads DTGVSQNPRHKITKRGQNVTFRCDPISEHNRLYWYRQTLGQGPEFLTYFQNEAQLEKSRLLSDRFSAERPKGSFSTLEIQRTEQGDSAMYLCASSDHQASSEQYFGPGTRLTVT.

The chain uses TRBV28 and TRBJ1-4; D unclear. The germline V and J ends were trimmed by 3 bases and 8 bases, with 16 bases remaining between them. The CDR3 runs to 15 residues. Germline V gene lookup returns CDR1 MDHEN and CDR2 SYDVKM. The CDR3 region is CASSFLGSRQEKLFF. The CDR3 region has the DNA TGTGCCAGCAGTTTTTTGGGGAGTCGGCAGGAAAAACTGTTTTTT.

CDR3 in amino acids: CASSQDVIGLGAKNIQYF. The CDR3 DNA sequence: TGTGCCAGCAGCCAAGATGTGATCGGGTTGGGGGCCAAAAACATTCAGTACTTC. V and J are TRBV3-1 (or the pseudogene TRBV3-2) and TRBJ2-4; unclear D gene. The V and J ends lost 0 bases and 1 base respectively, with 16 bases between them. CDR1 and CDR2 (germline): LGHDT, YNNKEL (reference sequence). The CDR3 is made up of 18 amino acids.

The rearrangement joins TRBV7-9 to TRBJ2-1, with 13 bases that match TRBD2. CDR1 and CDR2 (germline): SEHNR, FQNEAQ (reference sequence). CDR3 length: 14 residues. After removal of 8 bases from V and 4 bases from J, the junction contained 2 bases not matched to a gene. The CDR3 protein is CASGTSGEYNEQFF. CDR3 in DNA: TGTGCCAGCGGGACTAGCGGGGAATACAATGAGCAGTTCTTC.

The chain employs TRBV7-8 and TRBJ2-5; 11 nucleotides line up with TRBD2. The J segment lost 2 bases and the V segment lost 7 bases, leaving 6 bases of the junction unmatched. The CDR3 sequence is 15 residues long. The germline V gene encodes CDR1 SGHVS and CDR2 FQNEAQ. In DNA, the CDR3 is TGTGCCAGCATTCCCATAGCGGGAGGGCAAGAGACCCAGTACTTC. It translates to CASIPIAGGQETQYF.

The chain carries TRBV19 and TRBJ1-2; D is perhaps TRBD1 (5 bases). V was clipped by 7 bases and J by 4 bases, with 19 bases between them. The CDR3 is 15 residues long. Germline lookup yields CDR1 LNHDA and CDR2 SQIVND (reference sequence). CDR3 sequence: CASTPTWGSRYGYTF. The CDR3, as DNA: TGTGCCAGTACCCCGACCTGGGGCAGCCGCTATGGCTACACCTTC.

This chain joins TRBV20-1 and TRBJ1-5; D perhaps matches TRBD1 (5 bases). Trimming took off 3 bases at V and 4 bases at J, with 13 bases between the two ends. The CDR3 totals 14 residues. Germline-derived CDR1 and CDR2 are DFQATT and SNEGSKA (reference sequence). The CDR3 sequence is CSASKGRINQPQHF. Here the CDR3 DNA reads TGCAGTGCTAGTAAGGGACGGATTAATCAGCCCCAGCATTTT.

The chain is built from TRBV4-1 and TRBJ2-1, with no clear D. V gave up 0 bases and J gave up 1 base, with 4 bases separating them. This CDR3 has 14 residues. Per germline, CDR1 MGHRA and CDR2 YSYEKL. This CDR3 is CASSQDTSYNEQFF. The CDR3, as DNA: TGCGCCAGCAGCCAAGATACGTCCTACAATGAGCAGTTCTTC.

This clone was found once. V usage is TRBV25-1 and J usage is TRBJ2-1; D is unresolved. This CDR3 is built from 15 residues. V was shortened by 1 base and J by 10 bases, with 17 bases between the two germline ends. The germline V gene encodes CDR1 MGHDK and CDR2 SYGVNS. The DNA of the CDR3 is TGTGCCAGCAGTGAATCTGGTAACCTATATGAAGAGCAGTTCTTC. Its protein is CASSESGNLYEEQFF.

The chain couples TRBV10-3 to TRBJ2-5, with TRBD2 as a possible D gene (6 bases). The CDR3 is 15 residues long. Germline V gene sequence: CDR1 ENHRY, CDR2 SYGVKD. Between the trimmed V and J ends, which lost 6 bases and 2 bases, there was a span of 16 bases. Here the CDR3 reads CAISATGTDQETQYF. The CDR3 region has the DNA TGTGCCATCAGCGCTACCGGGACTGATCAAGAGACCCAGTACTTC.

CDR3 protein: CATRLTMNSPLHF. The CDR3 nucleotides read TGTGCCACCCGGTTGACCATGAATTCACCCCTCCACTTT. The genes are TRBV24-1 and TRBJ1-6; no clear D. With 9 bases removed from V and 7 bases from J, the gap between germline ends came to 12 bases. Germline loops: CDR1 KGHDR, CDR2 SFDVKD. The CDR3 is 13 residues long.